These T cell receptor beta chains were read from a single sample in a study of long-term antiretroviral therapy in people with HIV. The repertoire was sequenced with immunoSEQ multiplex PCR; TCRdb's copy has only in-frame clones and lacks some. The sample has around 30,000 clones; around 89% are singletons. The specimen was unsorted PBMCs, collected 0.5 years after starting antiretroviral therapy. Source of these receptors: a woman aged 18 to 35 with HIV. Each CDR3 is given with its conserved first and last residue. A D gene is named only where the DNA matches it firmly.

cdr3_length: 15
j_call: TRBJ1-5
v_call: TRBV10-3
d_call: .
cdr3_aa: CAISTTGKGNQPQHF

cdr3_length: 15
j_call: TRBJ2-7
v_call: TRBV6-5
d_call: TRBD1
cdr3_aa: CASSYKGQGLYEQYF

cdr3_length: 13
j_call: TRBJ1-1
v_call: TRBV9
d_call: .
cdr3_aa: CASSGQGNTEAFF

cdr3_length: 11
j_call: TRBJ1-1
v_call: TRBV6-1
d_call: .
cdr3_aa: CASVWNTEAFF

cdr3_length: 13
j_call: TRBJ2-7
v_call: TRBV28
d_call: .
cdr3_aa: CASSLGTAGEQYF

cdr3_length: 17
j_call: TRBJ2-7
v_call: TRBV13
d_call: TRBD2
cdr3_aa: CASSLGTSHLSSYEQYF

cdr3_length: 15
j_call: TRBJ1-1
v_call: TRBV27
d_call: .
cdr3_aa: CASSLLRPISTEAFF

cdr3_length: 15
j_call: TRBJ1-1
v_call: TRBV28
d_call: .
cdr3_aa: CASSLPEGMNTEAFF

cdr3_length: 13
j_call: TRBJ1-2
v_call: TRBV11-3
d_call: TRBD1
cdr3_aa: CASSSGQGGGYTF

cdr3_length: 15
j_call: TRBJ2-1
v_call: TRBV7-3
d_call: TRBD2
cdr3_aa: CASSPTSGSVNEQFF

cdr3_length: 11
j_call: TRBJ2-7
v_call: TRBV13
d_call: .
cdr3_aa: CASSLGYEQYF

cdr3_length: 15
j_call: TRBJ1-5
v_call: TRBV9
d_call: .
cdr3_aa: CASSDGEGFNQPQHF

cdr3_length: 15
j_call: TRBJ1-4
v_call: TRBV4-2
d_call: .
cdr3_aa: CASSQERQINEKLFF

cdr3_length: 13
j_call: TRBJ1-2
v_call: TRBV28
d_call: .
cdr3_aa: CASSPTGEDGYTF

cdr3_length: 14
j_call: TRBJ2-5
v_call: TRBV19
d_call: TRBD1
cdr3_aa: CASSPRTGGETQYF

cdr3_length: 17
j_call: TRBJ1-5
v_call: TRBV7-8
d_call: TRBD1
cdr3_aa: CASSSTPTGGARQPQHF

cdr3_length: 14
j_call: TRBJ2-5
v_call: TRBV27
d_call: .
cdr3_aa: CASSSRDGQETQYF

cdr3_length: 16
j_call: TRBJ2-6
v_call: TRBV7-9
d_call: .
cdr3_aa: CASSLSTQTGANVLTF

cdr3_length: 14
j_call: TRBJ2-7
v_call: TRBV19
d_call: .
cdr3_aa: CASSKGRKGYEQYF

cdr3_length: 14
j_call: TRBJ1-2
v_call: TRBV5-8
d_call: .
cdr3_aa: CASSLARGPYGYTF

cdr3_length: 15
j_call: TRBJ1-1
v_call: TRBV4-2
d_call: .
cdr3_aa: CASSQDSGRGTEAFF

cdr3_length: 15
j_call: TRBJ2-3
v_call: TRBV27
d_call: TRBD2
cdr3_aa: CASSFGAGGTDTQYF

cdr3_length: 15
j_call: TRBJ2-1
v_call: TRBV6-1
d_call: TRBD2
cdr3_aa: CASSGTSGPYNEQFF

cdr3_length: 14
j_call: TRBJ2-7
v_call: TRBV7-8
d_call: .
cdr3_aa: CASRPYRKSYEQYF

cdr3_length: 15
j_call: TRBJ1-3
v_call: TRBV18
d_call: .
cdr3_aa: CASSLGSNSGNTIYF

cdr3_length: 15
j_call: TRBJ2-2
v_call: TRBV7-3
d_call: TRBD2
cdr3_aa: CASSLLRGGTGELFF

cdr3_length: 16
j_call: TRBJ2-1
v_call: TRBV7-2
d_call: TRBD2
cdr3_aa: CASSLEGGRAWKEQFF